These 21 T cell receptor beta chains share one sample of origin, sequenced in a study of shared clonotypes between healthy human individuals. TCRdb's copy holds only in-frame clones and misses some; the assay was immunoSEQ multiplex PCR. The sample contains about 590,000 clones, about 95% of which appear only once. Selected positively for CCR7 and CD45RO-negative, naive CD8 cells excluded terminally differentiated effector memory CD45RA+ cells. The material sequenced was naive CD8+ T cells sorted from blood. These receptors originate from a woman aged 25-40 years in good health.

The chain is built from TRBV5-4 and TRBJ1-1; perhaps TRBD1 as D (5 bases). Trimming stripped 7 bases from V and 4 bases from J, with 20 bases between. This CDR3 is built from 15 residues. Germline V lookup: CDR1 SGHNT, CDR2 YYREEE (reference sequence). The CDR3 DNA is TGTGCCAGCGCTACTACGCAGGGACCCCCCACTGAAGCTTTCTTT. This translates into CASATTQGPPTEAFF.

The V gene is TRBV4-2, the J gene TRBJ2-2; TRBD1 agrees at 11 bases. This CDR3 spans 17 amino acids. Germline CDR1 and CDR2: LGHNA and YNFKEQ. Unmatched junction bases numbered 7, after V lost 4 bases and J lost 3 bases. The CDR3 DNA sequence: TGTGCCAGCAGCCCCGCGGGACAGGGGGTAGACACCGGGGAGCTGTTTTTT. Its translation: CASSPAGQGVDTGELFF.

This sequence joins TRBV2 and TRBJ2-7; 7 bases agree with TRBD2. The germline V gene has CDR1 SNHLY and CDR2 FYNNEI. This CDR3 is 12 amino acids long. With 6 bases clipped from V and 4 bases from J, the junction kept 3 bases outside the gene matches. The CDR3 DNA reads TGTGCCAGCAGGGGGGAGGGGTACGAGCAGTACTTC. Residues: CASRGEGYEQYF.

The CDR3 spells CASSQAGLEKETQYF. For the CDR3, the DNA is TGCGCCAGCAGCCAGGCGGGACTGGAAAAAGAGACCCAGTACTTC. This rearrangement joins TRBV4-1 to TRBJ2-5; possible D gene TRBD2, 6 bases. Germline loops: CDR1 MGHRA, CDR2 YSYEKL. The CDR3 has 15 amino acids. The V gene lost 3 bases and the J gene lost 3 bases, with 14 bases spanning the gap.

V is TRBV7-9 and J is TRBJ2-1; the D is unclear. Trimming stripped 9 bases from V and 9 bases from J, with 6 bases between. The V gene's germline CDR1 is SEHNR and CDR2 FQNEAQ (reference sequence). The CDR3 extends over 9 amino acids. The CDR3 loop is CASPSEQFF. CDR3 sequence (DNA): TGTGCCAGTCCAAGTGAGCAGTTCTTC.

This clone appeared once. DNA of the CDR3: TGTGCCAGCAGTCCCGGGGGCCTGGAGCAGTACTTC. The encoded protein is CASSPGGLEQYF. The genes are TRBV6-6 and TRBJ2-7; the D gene could be TRBD1 or TRBD2 (6 bases each). Germline V gene data show CDR1 as MNHNY and CDR2 as SVGAGI (reference sequence). Trimming took off 5 bases at V and 7 bases at J, with 12 bases between the two ends. This CDR3 has 12 residues.

The chain couples TRBV4-2 to TRBJ2-7, with 9 bases aligning to TRBD2. Trimming removed 4 bases from V and 3 bases from J; junction bases left unmatched: 22. The CDR3 length is 20 residues. Germline-derived CDR1 and CDR2 are LGHNA and YNFKEQ. The CDR3 sequence: CASSLRGLAGRVESLYEQYF. DNA of the CDR3: TGTGCCAGCAGCCTACGCGGGCTAGCGGGACGGGTCGAGTCCCTCTACGAGCAGTACTTC.

The table lists this clone with a count of one. The chain links TRBV28 to TRBJ2-1; 9 bases agree with TRBD2. CDR3 size: 17 residues. Germline values: CDR1 MDHEN, CDR2 SYDVKM. Unmatched junction bases numbered 15, after V lost 5 bases and J lost 7 bases. CDR3 sequence reads: CASSHVLRLAERNEQFF. Here the CDR3 DNA reads TGTGCCAGCAGTCATGTACTTAGACTAGCGGAGAGAAATGAGCAGTTCTTC.

About this clone: Other DNA variants within this sample encode the same CDR3. The rearrangement uses TRBV9 and TRBJ1-2; the D is unclear. The V end was cut by 0 bases, the J end by 2 bases, with 8 bases between. The CDR3 spans 14 residues. From germline, CDR1 is SGDLS and CDR2 YYNGEE. CDR3: CASSVGAGNYGYTF. CDR3 coding DNA: TGTGCCAGCAGCGTAGGGGCGGGGAACTATGGCTACACCTTC.

This chain joins TRBV28 and TRBJ2-3; 14 positions match TRBD2. The CDR3 extends over 19 amino acids. The junction had 10 bases not matched to a gene; V was cut back by 4 bases and J by 1 base. Germline CDR1 reads MDHEN; CDR2 reads SYDVKM. In nucleotides, the CDR3 is TGTGCCAGCAGTTGGGATACCGGGACTAGCGGGAGCGGCACAGATACGCAGTATTTT. It codes for CASSWDTGTSGSGTDTQYF.

This chain connects TRBV14 to TRBJ2-7, with 10 bases fitting TRBD1. CDR3 size: 15 residues. J gave up 3 bases and V 2 bases, and 4 bases lay outside the gene matches. CDR1 and CDR2 from the germline V gene are SGHDN and FVKESK. The CDR3 protein is CASSQTGQGFYEQYF. The DNA for the CDR3 is TGTGCCAGCAGCCAAACGGGACAGGGGTTCTACGAGCAGTACTTC. The complete variable domain, with remaining parts taken from reference TRBV14 and TRBJ2-7, reads EAGVTQFPSHSVIEKGQTVTLRCDPISGHDNLYWYRRVMGKEIKFLLHFVKESKQDESGMPNNRFLAERTGGTYSTLKVQPAELEDSGVYFCASSQTGQGFYEQYFGPGTRLTVT.

This rearrangement joins TRBV27 to TRBJ2-7; D unclear. CDR3 size: 13 residues. V was trimmed by 4 bases and J by 3 bases, leaving 10 bases between them. Per germline, CDR1 MNHEY and CDR2 SMNVEV (reference sequence). The CDR3 nucleotides are TGTGCCAGCAGTTCCGGAGACGGCTACGAGCAGTACTTC. It is translated as CASSSGDGYEQYF.

CDR3 in amino acids: CASSLLVGFGNSPLHF. Written as DNA, the CDR3 is TGTGCCAGCAGTTTATTAGTAGGTTTCGGTAATTCACCCCTCCACTTT. The genes are TRBV27 and TRBJ1-6, with D uncertain. Looked up from germline, CDR1 is MNHEY and CDR2 is SMNVEV (reference sequence). V gave up 1 base and J gave up 6 bases, with 13 bases separating them. This CDR3 region has 16 residues.

The rearrangement joins TRBV4-1 to TRBJ1-1; D possibly corresponds to TRBD1 (6 bases). V was pared by 4 bases and J by 1 base, with 10 bases between. The germline V gene has CDR1 MGHRA and CDR2 YSYEKL. The length of the CDR3 is 14 residues. The CDR3 protein is CASSPPTGNTEAFF. The CDR3 DNA reads as TGCGCCAGCAGCCCTCCGACAGGGAACACTGAAGCTTTCTTT.

The chain uses TRBV6-7 and TRBJ2-1; 10 nucleotides line up with TRBD2. TRBV6-7 is classed as an ORF, of uncertain function. Unmatched junction bases numbered 15, after V lost 7 bases and J lost 12 bases. CDR3 length: 15 amino acids. CDR3 bases: TGTGCCAGCACTACAATTAGCGGGAGGAGTCCGGGGCAGTTCTTC. Translating it yields CASTTISGRSPGQFF.

This sequence joins TRBV28 and TRBJ1-2; D unresolved. Trimming stripped 1 base from V and 3 bases from J, with 9 bases between. Germline V gene lookup returns CDR1 MDHEN and CDR2 SYDVKM. The CDR3 is 14 amino acids. The CDR3 sequence is CASSLSLPDYGYTF. For the CDR3, the DNA is TGTGCCAGCAGTTTATCTCTCCCAGACTATGGCTACACCTTC.

The sample holds one count of this clone. Other DNA sequences in this specimen translate into the identical CDR3. V is TRBV6-1 and J is TRBJ2-3; tentatively, D is TRBD1 (6 bases). This CDR3 contains 13 residues. V lost 6 bases and J 3 bases, leaving 10 bases between the germline ends. Per the germline V gene, CDR1 is MNHNS and CDR2 is SASEGT. The CDR3 DNA reads as TGTGCCAGCAGCTTAGGGGGTACAGATACGCAGTATTTT. This sequence encodes CASSLGGTDTQYF.

The chain recombines TRBV4-1 with TRBJ2-3, with 9 nucleotides matching TRBD2. This CDR3 region has 17 residues. Trimming cost V 2 bases and J 5 bases; bases outside gene matches: 11. CDR1 and CDR2 (germline): MGHRA, YSYEKL. For the CDR3, the DNA is TGCGCCAGCAGCCAAAGAAGCTTAGCGGGAGCGGGAGATACGCAGTATTTT. This codes for CASSQRSLAGAGDTQYF.

V is TRBV21-1 and J is TRBJ2-7; the DNA was not used to check the table's D call, TRBD1. TRBV21-1 is termed a pseudogene. The CDR3 consists of 17 residues. CDR3 in DNA: TGTGCCAGCAGCAAAGCCTCGTGGCGGGACAGGGTCTACGAGCAGTACTTC. This encodes CASSKASWRDRVYEQYF.

The gene calls are TRBV7-6 and TRBJ2-2; tentative D call: TRBD2 (5 bases). Germline assignment: CDR1 SGHVS and CDR2 FNYEAQ. This CDR3 contains 14 residues. Trimming took off 5 bases at V and 2 bases at J, with 9 bases between the two ends. CDR3 sequence reads: CASSLGVNTGELFF. Here the CDR3 DNA reads TGTGCCAGCAGCCTGGGAGTTAACACCGGGGAGCTGTTTTTT.

In this sample, this clone turned up once. J is TRBJ2-7 and V is TRBV4-1; 7 bases line up with TRBD2. From germline, CDR1 is MGHRA and CDR2 YSYEKL. The V gene end was trimmed by 5 bases and the J gene end by 7 bases; junction bases not matched to a gene: 11. CDR3 length: 14 amino acids. Here the CDR3 reads CASSAREGSGEQYF. The CDR3 DNA is TGCGCCAGCAGCGCGAGGGAGGGCTCGGGAGAGCAGTACTTC.